This T cell receptor (beta chain) was sequenced during a study of cytomegalovirus exposure and HLA in healthy donors. Clones were sequenced by immunoSEQ multiplex PCR, and TCRdb holds only the in-frame ones, with some missing. The top ten clones hold around 1.9% of a sample with under 110,000 clones, approximately 90% of them seen once. The germline CDR1 and CDR2 sequences are LNHDA and SQIVND (reference sequence). The J segment lost 5 bases and the V segment lost 5 bases, leaving 8 bases of the junction unmatched. The CDR3 has 14 amino acids. The chain is built from TRBV19 and TRBJ1-1; 7 positions agree with TRBD1. Sequencing was carried out using PBMCs. The clonotype was recovered from a woman younger than 30 in good health and CMV-seropositive. CDR3: CASSPTGAGTEAFF. The CDR3 DNA reads TGTGCCAGTAGTCCCACAGGGGCGGGGACTGAAGCTTTCTTT.